This passage covers 5 T cell receptor beta chains from one sample sequenced in a study of vaccination effects on CD4 cells after COVID-19. Antigen-specific CD4+ T cell clonotypes were called by their expansion after viral peptide-pool culture in ViraFEST. Culturing for roughly 9 days preceded CD4+ T cell isolation. Sometime from March through December 2020, the person acquired a SARS-CoV-2 infection that PCR confirmed. These TCRs' antigens remain unknown. Profiled with immunoSEQ multiplex PCR; TCRdb holds only in-frame clones, not every one. The sample consists of some 56,000 clones, more than 65% of them appearing once. Sequences were derived from CD4+ T cells from PBMCs cultured with HIV peptides, sampled before COVID-19 vaccination. Stated subset: HIV-1 Nef peptide pool negative control/reference culture. All receptors come from a human donor who had a prior SARS-CoV-2 infection.

The V and J genes are TRBV27 and TRBJ2-7; 10 positions match TRBD2. V lost 2 bases, J lost 0 bases, and 10 bases stayed unmatched. From germline, CDR1 is MNHEY and CDR2 SMNVEV (reference sequence). This CDR3 has 18 amino acids. The CDR3: CASSLRVPSGSNSYEQYF. The CDR3 bases are TGTGCCAGCAGTTTACGAGTTCCTAGCGGGAGTAACTCCTACGAGCAGTACTTC.

V and J are TRBV19 and TRBJ1-5; D is possibly TRBD1 (5 bases). The CDR3 loop spans 14 amino acids. CDR1 is LNHDA and CDR2 is SQIVND in the germline V gene (reference sequence). Between the trimmed V and J ends, which lost 3 bases and 6 bases, there was a span of 12 bases. The CDR3 sequence: CASSISQGFQPQHF. The CDR3 bases are TGTGCCAGTAGTATTTCGCAGGGTTTTCAGCCCCAGCATTTT.

This chain joins TRBV6-5 and TRBJ2-1, with a weak D call TRBD1 (6 bases). The V end was cut by 7 bases, the J end by 2 bases, with 9 bases between. Per the germline V gene, CDR1 is MNHEY and CDR2 is SVGAGI. The CDR3 has 13 amino acids. CDR3 in amino acids: CASNTGPYNEQFF. DNA for the CDR3: TGTGCCAGCAATACAGGGCCCTACAATGAGCAGTTCTTC.

This clone was counted a few times. This chain connects TRBV11-2 to TRBJ2-7; D might be TRBD1 (6 bases). This CDR3 has 13 residues. The V end was cut by 4 bases, the J end by 7 bases, with 14 bases between. Looked up from germline, CDR1 is SGHAT and CDR2 is FQNNGV. CDR3 sequence: CASSSGQRIEQYF. The CDR3 bases are TGTGCCAGCAGCTCAGGACAGAGGATTGAGCAGTACTTC.

The gene calls are TRBV2 and TRBJ2-7; 7 nucleotides align to TRBD1. Per the germline V gene, CDR1 is SNHLY and CDR2 is FYNNEI. The CDR3 loop spans 17 amino acids. The V segment lost 5 bases and the J segment 0 bases; nucleotides outside the gene matches: 13. The CDR3 nucleotides read TGTGCCAGCAGTCCCTTAGGGGGCCCCCTCTTCTCCTACGAGCAGTACTTC. Its protein is CASSPLGGPLFSYEQYF.